This passage covers 32 T cell receptor beta chains from one sample sequenced in a study of T cells in Graves' hyperthyroidism and ophthalmopathy (dated by TCRdb to about 2019). The library relied on multiplex PCR. The run used an Illumina HiSeq 2000. Amplification of TCR beta CDR3 regions was carried out from RNA transcripts. For the first round of RT-PCR on the TCR CDR3, the HTBI primer set was used together with the Qiagen OneStep RT-PCR kit. In TCRdb, the public reads were trimmed at Q25 with fastp and aligned with MiXCR, with productive beta chains retained. Each entry merges the rows of one CDR3 protein and shows their most common DNA and genes. The sample table records over 500,000 distinct CDR3 sequences; more than 15% of these occur just once. The ten largest clones represent about 29% of the sample. Sequences were obtained from blood. The receptor source for this set is a woman aged 25 to 45 with Graves' ophthalmopathy.

Details on this clonotype: A read error is possible here, since a much larger clone lies one base away. The chain recombines TRBV7-9 with TRBJ2-4; 7 nucleotides match TRBD1. This CDR3 has 17 amino acids. Looked up from germline, CDR1 is SEHNR and CDR2 is FQNEAQ (reference sequence). Losses at the gene ends were 3 bases for V and 0 bases for J; bases not matched to a gene: 8. The CDR3 protein is CASSFDGDSLAKNIQYF. The CDR3 nucleotides read TGTGCCAGCAGCTTTGATGGGGACAGCTTAGCCAAAAACATTCAGTACTTC.

This clonotype was observed many times. This chain joins TRBV7-6 and TRBJ2-5; the match to TRBD1 covers 7 bases. Germline CDR1 reads SGHVS; CDR2 reads FNYEAQ. Trimming at V came to 5 bases and at J to 5 bases, leaving 23 bases not matched to a gene. The CDR3 contains 19 residues. CDR3 nucleotides: TGTGCCAGCAGCCGTCGACCAAACACTCGACAGGGTTCTTCGGAGACCCAGTACTTC. As protein: CASSRRPNTRQGSSETQYF. Using reference TRBV7-6 and TRBJ2-5 for the parts outside the CDR3, the full variable domain is GAGVSQSPRYKVTKRGQDVALRCDPISGHVSLYWYRQALGQGPEFLTYFNYEAQQDKSGLPNDRFSAERPEGSISTLTIQRTEQRDSAMYRCASSRRPNTRQGSSETQYFGPGTRLLVL.

This clonotype was counted ten times or more. CDR3 residues: CASSSGLAGGSGQYF. As DNA, the CDR3 is TGTGCCAGCAGTTCCGGACTAGCGGGAGGGTCGGGGCAGTACTTC. The chain couples TRBV6-1 to TRBJ2-7, with 15 bases lining up with TRBD2. The CDR3 spans 15 residues. Germline CDR1 is MNHNS and CDR2 is SASEGT. The trim removed 5 bases at V and 9 bases at J, leaving 8 bases unmatched.

This clonotype was observed a handful of times. V is TRBV29-1 and J is TRBJ2-1; TRBD2 aligns across 8 bases. The CDR3 has 16 residues. Germline values: CDR1 SQVTM, CDR2 ANQGSEA. Trimming cost V 6 bases and J 7 bases; bases outside gene matches: 17. CDR3 in amino acids: CSVVFGTRHLGNEQFF. The CDR3 nucleotides read TGCAGCGTCGTATTCGGGACTAGGCACTTGGGGAATGAGCAGTTCTTC.

This clonotype appeared many times. The chain carries TRBV5-6 and TRBJ2-7; either TRBD1 or TRBD2 may supply D (6 bases each). Germline CDR1 reads SGHDT; CDR2 reads YYEEEE. The CDR3 covers 13 residues. Between the trimmed V and J ends, which lost 0 bases and 6 bases, there was a span of 10 bases. The CDR3 DNA reads as TGTGCCAGCAGCTTGGCGGGGGCACCCGAGCAGTACTTC. It specifies CASSLAGAPEQYF.

The table lists this clonotype with many counts. The V and J genes are TRBV5-1 and TRBJ2-7; a weak D match, TRBD1 (6 bases). The CDR3 is made up of 15 amino acids. Trimming removed 2 bases at V and 6 bases at J, with 18 bases between. Germline CDR1 is SGHRS and CDR2 is YFSETQ. This CDR3 is CASSFSGRGRVEQYF. The CDR3 region has the DNA TGCGCCAGCAGCTTTTCGGGCAGGGGTCGGGTCGAGCAGTACTTC.

This clonotype was counted between two and nine times. The chain links TRBV6-2 or TRBV6-3 to TRBJ2-2, with D unresolved. The V end lost 6 bases, the J end lost 7 bases, and 6 bases lay between the germline ends. The CDR3 has 11 amino acids. The germline V gene has CDR1 MNHEY and CDR2 SVGEGT. The CDR3 nucleotides read TGTGCCAGCAGGGCCGGCGGGGAGCTGTTTTTT. Translating it yields CASRAGGELFF.

This clonotype has ten or more counts. The chain uses TRBV28 and TRBJ1-2; weak D call: TRBD1 (5 bases). Germline CDR1 is MDHEN and CDR2 is SYDVKM. Trimming removed 6 bases from V and 4 bases from J, with 12 bases in between. The CDR3 spans 13 residues. Written as DNA, the CDR3 is TGTGCCAGCAGATCCGGGACCTTCTATGGCTACACCTTC. Amino acids: CASRSGTFYGYTF.

This clonotype was counted only a few times. The chain uses TRBV28 and TRBJ2-7; D gene ambiguous. Germline values: CDR1 MDHEN, CDR2 SYDVKM. Trimming removed 6 bases at V and 6 bases at J, with 21 bases between. This CDR3 is built from 15 residues. The CDR3 sequence is CASRAPFQKSCEQYF. DNA of the CDR3: TGTGCCAGCAGGGCCCCCTTCCAGAAAAGCTGCGAGCAGTACTTC.

V usage is TRBV4-3 and J usage is TRBJ1-2; tentative D call: TRBD1 (6 bases). Germline assignment: CDR1 LGHNA and CDR2 YSLEER. The CDR3 totals 13 residues. The V and J ends lost 3 bases and 8 bases respectively, with 13 bases between them. CDR3 DNA sequence: TGCGCCAGCAGCCAGGCCGCAGGGGTCGGCTACACCTTC. Translating gives CASSQAAGVGYTF.

J is TRBJ1-3 and V is TRBV4-3, with D perhaps matching TRBD1 (5 bases). The CDR3 extends over 17 amino acids. V lost 3 bases, J lost 0 bases, and 15 bases lay in between. Germline V CDR1 and CDR2: LGHNA, YSLEER. CDR3 sequence reads: CASSQREPGTSGNTIYF. CDR3 nucleotides: TGCGCCAGCAGCCAGCGGGAGCCCGGGACCTCTGGAAACACCATATATTTT.

V gene TRBV4-2 combines with J gene TRBJ1-1, with D hard to call. The V gene's germline CDR1 is LGHNA and CDR2 YNFKEQ. The CDR3 runs 16 residues. Trimming removed 1 base at V and 1 base at J, with 13 bases between. The chain's CDR3 is CASSQGDGGANTEAFF. The CDR3 DNA follows: TGTGCCAGCAGCCAAGGAGACGGAGGCGCGAACACTGAAGCTTTCTTT.

The rearrangement links TRBV6-5 to TRBJ1-5, with no clear D. Germline CDR1 reads MNHEY; CDR2 reads SVGAGI. CDR3 length: 14 residues. Trimming removed 2 bases at V and 1 base at J, with 6 bases between. The CDR3 DNA is TGTGCCAGCAGTTACCTTATGAGCAATCAGCCCCAGCATTTT. Protein sequence: CASSYLMSNQPQHF.

This clonotype was detected many times. The chain employs TRBV29-1 and TRBJ2-5, with 9 bases identical to TRBD2. Unmatched junction bases numbered 6, after V lost 4 bases and J lost 6 bases. Looked up from germline, CDR1 is SQVTM and CDR2 is ANQGSEA. The CDR3 covers 13 residues. CDR3 bases: TGCAGCGTTGGGAGTAGCGGGAGAAAGACCCAGTACTTC. It specifies CSVGSSGRKTQYF.

This clonotype was found many times. The chain links TRBV12-3 or TRBV12-4 to TRBJ2-2; D ambiguous. Trimming removed 1 base from V and 1 base from J, with 7 bases in between. There are 15 residues in the CDR3. CDR3 nucleotides: TGTGCCAGCAGTTTAGTGGTGGGGAACACCGGGGAGCTGTTTTTT. This gives the protein CASSLVVGNTGELFF.

The sample holds a few counts of this clonotype. The chain couples TRBV6-1 to TRBJ1-2; no definite D call. The CDR3 covers 14 residues. Per the germline V gene, CDR1 is MNHNS and CDR2 is SASEGT. The V end lost 1 base, the J end lost 2 bases, and 8 bases lay between the germline ends. As DNA, the CDR3 is TGTGCCAGCAGTGAAGAAGACGGGAACTATGGCTACACCTTC. It codes for CASSEEDGNYGYTF.

This clonotype was detected once. The rearrangement links TRBV20-1 to TRBJ2-4; D gene unclear. The CDR3 length is 14 residues. Germline V CDR1 and CDR2: DFQATT, SNEGSKA (reference sequence). V was shortened by 3 bases and J by 0 bases, with 9 bases between the two germline ends. For the CDR3, the DNA is TGCAGTGCTAGGGCTGGGGTAGCCAAAAACATTCAGTACTTC. Residues: CSARAGVAKNIQYF.

This clonotype was detected only a few times. CDR3 region: CASSRRNAGELFF. CDR3 coding DNA: TGTGCCAGTAGCCGTAGAAATGCTGGGGAGCTGTTTTTT. The rearrangement joins TRBV19 to TRBJ2-2; D is ambiguous. This CDR3 is built from 13 residues. CDR1 LNHDA and CDR2 SQIVND come from the germline V gene (reference sequence). V dropped 6 bases and J dropped 8 bases, with 13 bases sitting between them.

At least ten counts were recorded for this clonotype. The genes are TRBV18 and TRBJ2-3; 7 positions match TRBD2. J was trimmed by 1 base and V by 3 bases; bases with no gene match: 10. This CDR3 has 17 residues. CDR1 is KGHSH, CDR2 LQKENI, per germline. The CDR3 nucleotides are TGTGCCAGCTCACCTTTGTTCGGGGGGAGCGGCACAGATACGCAGTATTTT. As protein: CASSPLFGGSGTDTQYF.

This clonotype was found a few times. The rearrangement uses TRBV7-6 and TRBJ2-7, with a weak D call TRBD1 (6 bases). Deletions cut 5 bases from V and 3 bases from J, with 20 bases between. The CDR3 totals 16 residues. Germline assignment: CDR1 SGHVS and CDR2 FNYEAQ. CDR3 region: CASSPTPQGLYYEQYF. CDR3 nucleotide sequence: TGTGCCAGCAGCCCCACACCACAGGGTCTATACTACGAGCAGTACTTC.

This clonotype has ten or more counts. The chain recombines TRBV7-2 with TRBJ2-1; 10 nucleotides agree with TRBD2. There are 15 residues in the CDR3. The V gene end was trimmed by 6 bases and the J gene end by 0 bases; junction bases not matched to a gene: 2. Germline loops: CDR1 SGHTA, CDR2 FQGNSA. CDR3: CASRIAGGSYNEQFF. CDR3 coding DNA: TGTGCCAGCAGAATAGCGGGAGGCTCCTACAATGAGCAGTTCTTC.

This clonotype was seen many times. V is TRBV20-1 and J is TRBJ2-5; D gene uncertain. Germline V gene sequence: CDR1 DFQATT, CDR2 SNEGSKA (reference sequence). With 0 bases removed from V and 5 bases from J, the gap between germline ends came to 10 bases. The CDR3 is 13 amino acids. CDR3 sequence: CSARDPLRETQYF. The CDR3 coding sequence is TGCAGTGCTAGAGATCCCTTGCGGGAGACCCAGTACTTC.

This clonotype has a handful of counts. Given a much more abundant clone one base away, this may be a read error. V and J are TRBV25-1 and TRBJ2-3, with D possibly TRBD1 on 6 matching bases. This CDR3 is 14 amino acids long. The V gene's germline CDR1 is MGHDK and CDR2 SYGVNS. Trimming took 4 bases from V and 4 from J, leaving 12 bases between them. This CDR3 is CASSATGSSDTQYF. The CDR3 coding sequence is TGTGCCAGCAGTGCCACAGGGAGCTCAGATACGCAGTATTTT.

This clonotype was recorded a few times. The chain is built from TRBV6-1 and TRBJ2-6; D tentatively fits TRBD1 or TRBD2 (5 bases each). The CDR3 contains 15 residues. V was shortened by 7 bases and J by 0 bases, with 10 bases between the two germline ends. CDR1 and CDR2 from the germline V gene are MNHNS and SASEGT. In DNA form, the CDR3 reads TGTGCCAGCATGCCGAGGGGCTCTGGGGCCAACGTCCTGACTTTC. Its translation: CASMPRGSGANVLTF.

Notes on this clonotype: This may be a read error: a much more frequent sequence differs by one nucleotide. The chain links TRBV11-3 to TRBJ2-3, with 8 bases that match TRBD1. This CDR3 is built from 13 residues. The germline V gene encodes CDR1 SGHNT and CDR2 YENEEA. The CDR3 sequence is CASSFLGTGTQYF. The DNA of the CDR3 is TGTGCCAGCAGCTTCTTAGGGACAGGTACGCAGTATTTT.

There are many counts of this clonotype. V is TRBV20-1 and J is TRBJ2-1; 11 bases are a match to TRBD2. Germline CDR1 and CDR2: DFQATT and SNEGSKA (reference sequence). The CDR3 loop spans 14 amino acids. V gave up 6 bases and J gave up 8 bases; unmatched junction bases: 9. This chain's CDR3 is CSAPLAGGLDEQFF. In nucleotides, the CDR3 is TGCAGTGCCCCCTTAGCGGGAGGGCTTGATGAGCAGTTCTTC.

At least ten counts were recorded for this clonotype. This rearrangement joins TRBV2 to TRBJ1-1; 7 bases match TRBD1. The CDR3 is 14 residues long. CDR1 and CDR2 (germline): SNHLY, FYNNEI. V lost 5 bases and J lost 0; bases outside the gene matches: 3. The CDR3 reads CASSPGTVNTEAFF. The CDR3 nucleotides read TGTGCCAGCAGTCCCGGGACAGTGAACACTGAAGCTTTCTTT.

This clonotype was picked up a small number of times. The chain couples TRBV5-4 to TRBJ1-6, with D uncertain. Deletions cut 0 bases from V and 0 bases from J, with 10 bases between. Germline loops: CDR1 SGHNT, CDR2 YYREEE (reference sequence). The CDR3 runs to 17 residues. The CDR3 protein is CASSLESGYSYNSPLHF. CDR3 coding DNA: TGTGCCAGCAGCTTGGAGTCGGGGTACTCCTATAATTCACCCCTCCACTTT.

This clonotype was counted ten times or more. The chain uses TRBV11-3 and TRBJ2-1; the match to TRBD2 covers 7 bases. V was pared by 4 bases and J by 1 base, with 4 bases of the junction left unmatched. The CDR3 is 15 residues long. The germline V gene encodes CDR1 SGHNT and CDR2 YENEEA. CDR3 loop: CASSSPGGSYNEQFF. CDR3 nucleotides: TGTGCCAGCAGCTCCCCGGGAGGTTCCTACAATGAGCAGTTCTTC.

This clonotype was picked up many times. The V call is TRBV20-1, the J call TRBJ2-7; TRBD1 or TRBD2 may be the D gene (5 bases each). The V gene's germline CDR1 is DFQATT and CDR2 SNEGSKA (reference sequence). This CDR3 has 14 amino acids. V lost 1 base, J lost 0 bases, and 10 bases lay in between. CDR3 nucleotide sequence: TGCAGTGCTAGAGCCACGGGGCTCTCCTACGAGCAGTACTTC. As protein: CSARATGLSYEQYF.

This chain links TRBV12-5 with TRBJ1-2, with D uncertain. Germline-derived CDR1 and CDR2 are LGHNT and FRNRAP. Trimming left V 1 base short and J 6 bases short, with 15 bases between. The CDR3 covers 15 residues. The CDR3 region is CASGLGRTDLNGYTF. The DNA of the CDR3 is TGTGCTAGTGGTTTGGGCAGGACTGATCTTAATGGCTACACCTTC.

With regard to this clonotype: Its ends do not fully match the called genes, so a read error is possible. The gene calls are TRBV6-5 and TRBJ2-2; TRBD2 matches at 11 bases. This CDR3 region has 18 residues. CDR1 is MNHEY, CDR2 SVGAGI, per germline. This chain's CDR3 is CASSYSISSLAGAGELFF. The DNA for the CDR3 is TGTGCCAGCAGTTACTCAATTAGCTCACTAGCGGGGGCCGGGGAGCTGTTCTTT.